The rows below give T cell receptor beta chains drawn from one sample of a study of T cells in Graves' hyperthyroidism and ophthalmopathy. TCRdb re-called the multiplex PCR reads through MiXCR, storing one row per CDR3 protein. The repertoire holds more than 350,000 distinct CDR3 sequences, 14% to 15% seen once, with around a third in the top ten. Sequences were obtained from blood. Every receptor here comes from a woman aged 25 to 39 with Graves' hyperthyroidism. Both conserved end residues are trimmed from each CDR3. The D gene is left open where the match is weak. Clone size is shown for a subset of rows, as once, few, many or a class of expanded clone.

TRBJ2-3 | TRBV4-2 | TRBD2 | . | ASSQVKSGRTSDTQY
TRBJ1-1 | TRBV19 | . | many | ASTIVGHTDTEAF
TRBJ1-2 | TRBV5-1 | . | few | ASKLVDDYGYT
TRBJ2-7 | TRBV20-1 | TRBD1 | many | SARDVTGKSYEQY
TRBJ2-3 | TRBV7-2 | TRBD2 | many | ASSLVSGIMDTQY
TRBJ2-3 | TRBV2 | . | . | ASSELGGRTDTQY
TRBJ2-1 | TRBV5-4 | TRBD1 | . | ASSLDRDRVTNEQF
TRBJ2-7 | TRBV6-2/TRBV6-3 | . | many | ASSEWSSSYEQY
TRBJ2-7 | TRBV10-1 | . | few | ASSESDSYYEQY
TRBJ2-7 | TRBV2 | . | few | ASSERVFHEQY
TRBJ2-4 | TRBV5-4 | . | few | ASSSQAKNIQY
TRBJ2-7 | TRBV6-1 | . | many | ASSYSDFRTYEQY
TRBJ2-3 | TRBV7-2 | . | many | ASSFDGTSTDTQY
TRBJ1-3 | TRBV30 | . | few | AWSTGRGPGNTIY
TRBJ2-7 | TRBV6-2/TRBV6-3 | TRBD2 | . | ASSLSGRHGEQY
TRBJ1-4 | TRBV28 | TRBD1 | many | ASSLDRGQAEKLF
TRBJ2-5 | TRBV28 | . | many | ASSFIREETQY
TRBJ2-7 | TRBV24-1 | . | many | ATSDFREQY
TRBJ1-5 | TRBV24-1 | . | . | ATSDWKDRNQPQH
TRBJ1-5 | TRBV27 | . | few | ASSRWGQPQH
TRBJ2-7 | TRBV4-1 | TRBD2 | few | ASSLASGKGEQY
TRBJ2-2 | TRBV6-1 | TRBD2 | . | ASRRSSGRGRLF
TRBJ1-1 | TRBV30 | . | many | AWSVGGNAEAF
TRBJ2-7 | TRBV10-3 | . | . | AIRRGNEQY
TRBJ2-7 | TRBV18 | . | many | ASSQGTVVRGGYEQY
TRBJ2-3 | TRBV24-1 | . | many | ATSGPGVTQY
TRBJ2-1 | TRBV7-6 | . | . | ASSELRGSSYNEQF
TRBJ1-1 | TRBV15 | . | few | ATSPSWGVHTEAF
TRBJ1-4 | TRBV18 | . | . | ASSPEAGRKLF